This paragraph reports one T cell receptor beta chain. This specimen belongs to a study of blood T cells in healthy people across ages. The germline V gene encodes CDR1 SEHNR and CDR2 FQNEAQ (reference sequence). There are 12 residues in the CDR3. V was cut by 4 bases and J by 15 bases, with 13 bases left in between. Then a second PCR, running roughly 6 to 11 cycles, was carried out with a sample-barcoded 5' primer and a J-beta primer mix. TCRdb re-analysed the 5' RACE reads in MiXCR, keeping a single row per CDR3 protein. In the table there are fewer than 2,000,000 distinct CDR3 sequences, roughly 32% of which are singletons.

The chain links TRBV7-9 to TRBJ1-6; D is unresolved. The sequenced sample was blood. This clonotype was obtained from a woman aged 25-40 years in good health. DNA for the CDR3: TGTGCCAGCAGCTCCCGCGGAAGCCTCCTCCACTTT. Encoded protein: CASSSRGSLLHF.